Listed below are T cell receptor beta chains from one sample, sequenced in a study of T cells after yellow fever vaccination. TCRdb analysed the 5' RACE reads with MiXCR anew, one entry per CDR3 protein. The sample shows 150,000 to 200,000 distinct CDR3 sequences, approximately 9.9% of them seen only once. Here the sequenced sample was CD8+ T cells sorted from PBMCs, taken 15 days after the yellow fever booster vaccination. Source of these receptors: a man aged 18-30 years who received the YFV17D yellow fever vaccine. Both conserved end residues are part of each CDR3. Each record gives: V gene, J gene, clone size, D gene, CDR3 DNA, CDR3 protein. The D gene is left open where the match is weak. Size values are once, few and many counts, or a class for expanded clones, and some rows have none.

v_call: TRBV9; j_call: TRBJ1-1; clone_size: -; d_call: TRBD1; cdr3_nt: TGTGCCAGCAGCGTATTCCAGGACAGGGGACCCACTGAAGCTTTCTTT; cdr3_aa: CASSVFQDRGPTEAFF
v_call: TRBV5-4; j_call: TRBJ2-1; clone_size: many; d_call: -; cdr3_nt: TGTGCCAGCAGCACCGAGCCAGGTTCCTACAATGAGCAGTTCTTC; cdr3_aa: CASSTEPGSYNEQFF
v_call: TRBV29-1; j_call: TRBJ2-5; clone_size: few; d_call: TRBD1; cdr3_nt: TGCAGCGGCTGGACAGGGGGCCTCCAAGAGACCCAGTACTTC; cdr3_aa: CSGWTGGLQETQYF
v_call: TRBV11-2; j_call: TRBJ2-4; clone_size: -; d_call: -; cdr3_nt: TGTGCCAGCAGCCCGGGACAAACCATAGCCAAAAACATTCAGTACTTC; cdr3_aa: CASSPGQTIAKNIQYF
v_call: TRBV7-2; j_call: TRBJ2-3; clone_size: -; d_call: -; cdr3_nt: TGTGCCAGCAGCCTCCCTCTTACCGATAAGTATACTAGCACAGATACGCAGTATTTT; cdr3_aa: CASSLPLTDKYTSTDTQYF
v_call: TRBV2; j_call: TRBJ2-3; clone_size: -; d_call: TRBD1; cdr3_nt: TGTGCCAGGCAATTGGGACAGGGCCTAGATACGCAGTATTTT; cdr3_aa: CARQLGQGLDTQYF
v_call: TRBV27; j_call: TRBJ2-6; clone_size: few; d_call: -; cdr3_nt: TGTGCCAGCAGTTTCGGCGGGGCCAACGTCCTGACTTTC; cdr3_aa: CASSFGGANVLTF
v_call: TRBV7-3; j_call: TRBJ1-4; clone_size: -; d_call: -; cdr3_nt: TGTGCCAGCTCCCCCAGTGAAAAACTGTTTTTT; cdr3_aa: CASSPSEKLFF
v_call: TRBV29-1; j_call: TRBJ2-3; clone_size: few; d_call: TRBD1; cdr3_nt: TGCAGCGTTCGGGACAGGGGCAGAGATACGCAGTATTTT; cdr3_aa: CSVRDRGRDTQYF
v_call: TRBV4-1; j_call: TRBJ2-1; clone_size: many; d_call: -; cdr3_nt: TGCGCCAGCAGCCAACCCAACGGGGCTCTGGCCTACAATGAGCAGTTCTTC; cdr3_aa: CASSQPNGALAYNEQFF
v_call: TRBV7-2; j_call: TRBJ2-7; clone_size: few; d_call: -; cdr3_nt: TGTGCCAGCAGCCTGGGGGACCGAGAGACCTACGAGCAGTACTTC; cdr3_aa: CASSLGDRETYEQYF
v_call: TRBV13; j_call: TRBJ2-1; clone_size: few; d_call: -; cdr3_nt: TGTGCCAGCAGCTCCCTCGAGACAGGAGGAGGTGGAGAGCAGTTCTTC; cdr3_aa: CASSSLETGGGGEQFF
v_call: TRBV7-6; j_call: TRBJ2-7; clone_size: -; d_call: -; cdr3_nt: TGTGCCAGCAGCTTAGGAGAAAGCTCCTACGAGCAGTACTTC; cdr3_aa: CASSLGESSYEQYF
v_call: TRBV10-3; j_call: TRBJ1-1; clone_size: -; d_call: TRBD1; cdr3_nt: TGTGCCATCAGTGAGCCTGCAGGGGGAAGGGGTGAAGCTTTCTTT; cdr3_aa: CAISEPAGGRGEAFF
v_call: TRBV19; j_call: TRBJ1-1; clone_size: -; d_call: -; cdr3_nt: TGTGCCAGTAGTATCTATGGGACGGATGAAGCTTTCTTT; cdr3_aa: CASSIYGTDEAFF
v_call: TRBV20-1; j_call: TRBJ1-2; clone_size: few; d_call: -; cdr3_nt: TGCAGTGCTAGAGACCAGAGGGACCACTATGGCTACACCTTC; cdr3_aa: CSARDQRDHYGYTF
v_call: TRBV12-3/TRBV12-4; j_call: TRBJ2-3; clone_size: few; d_call: TRBD2; cdr3_nt: TGTGCCAGCAGTCGACTAGCGCTGGGGTCAGATACGCAGTATTTT; cdr3_aa: CASSRLALGSDTQYF
v_call: TRBV4-1; j_call: TRBJ1-5; clone_size: -; d_call: -; cdr3_nt: TGCGCCAGCAGCCCTACTTTCCTCGGGCGGCAGCAGCCCCAGCATTTT; cdr3_aa: CASSPTFLGRQQPQHF
v_call: TRBV20-1; j_call: TRBJ2-7; clone_size: many; d_call: -; cdr3_nt: TGCAGTGCTAGAGGCCGACTCGACTACGAGCAGTACTTC; cdr3_aa: CSARGRLDYEQYF
v_call: TRBV3-1; j_call: TRBJ1-2; clone_size: few; d_call: -; cdr3_nt: TGTGCCAGCAGCCAAGATTCGAGGGCACCTCGATATGGCTACACCTTC; cdr3_aa: CASSQDSRAPRYGYTF
v_call: TRBV27; j_call: TRBJ2-5; clone_size: -; d_call: TRBD2; cdr3_nt: TGTGCCAGCAGTCCCAGACTAGCGGGGGACCCGAGGCAAGAGACCCAGTACTTC; cdr3_aa: CASSPRLAGDPRQETQYF
v_call: TRBV7-9; j_call: TRBJ2-3; clone_size: -; d_call: -; cdr3_nt: TGTGCCAGCAGCTCTGTCCTCAGGGATCCAGATACGCAGTATTTT; cdr3_aa: CASSSVLRDPDTQYF
v_call: TRBV4-3; j_call: TRBJ2-1; clone_size: -; d_call: -; cdr3_nt: TGCGCCAGCAGCCAAGAGGGTGGGGGGACCTACAATGAGCAGTTCTTC; cdr3_aa: CASSQEGGGTYNEQFF
v_call: TRBV5-5; j_call: TRBJ2-1; clone_size: -; d_call: -; cdr3_nt: TGTGCCAGCAGCCCATGGTATGGGGTCAATGAGCAGTTCTTC; cdr3_aa: CASSPWYGVNEQFF
v_call: TRBV12-3/TRBV12-4; j_call: TRBJ1-1; clone_size: -; d_call: -; cdr3_nt: TGTGCCAGCAGTCTCGTATGGACAAGGGACACTGAAGCTTTCTTT; cdr3_aa: CASSLVWTRDTEAFF
v_call: TRBV19; j_call: TRBJ2-2; clone_size: -; d_call: -; cdr3_nt: TGTGCCAGTAGTTCCCAGGAGTCGGGAAGCGGGGAGCTGTTTTTT; cdr3_aa: CASSSQESGSGELFF
v_call: TRBV15; j_call: TRBJ2-3; clone_size: few; d_call: -; cdr3_nt: TGTGCCACCAGCAAGGAAGAGTTGGGCACAGATACGCAGTATTTT; cdr3_aa: CATSKEELGTDTQYF
v_call: TRBV2; j_call: TRBJ2-3; clone_size: few; d_call: TRBD2; cdr3_nt: TGTGCCAGCAGTCTGTTAGCGGGGGAAGACACAGATACGCAGTATTTT; cdr3_aa: CASSLLAGEDTDTQYF
v_call: TRBV3-1; j_call: TRBJ2-5; clone_size: -; d_call: TRBD1; cdr3_nt: TGTGCCAGCAGCCAAGTGGGAACAGGGGGTCCCCAAGAGACCCAGTACTTC; cdr3_aa: CASSQVGTGGPQETQYF
v_call: TRBV7-7; j_call: TRBJ2-5; clone_size: few; d_call: -; cdr3_nt: TGTGCCAGCAGCTTACACTTGAGAGAGACCCAGTACTTC; cdr3_aa: CASSLHLRETQYF
v_call: TRBV14; j_call: TRBJ2-1; clone_size: few; d_call: TRBD1; cdr3_nt: TGTGCCAGCAGCCACGGACAGGGGGCAGGTGAGCAGTTCTTC; cdr3_aa: CASSHGQGAGEQFF
v_call: TRBV6-2/TRBV6-3; j_call: TRBJ2-6; clone_size: few; d_call: -; cdr3_nt: TGTGCCAGCAGTCCCGGGGCGGACCTTTGGAACTCTGGGGCCAACGTCCTGACTTTC; cdr3_aa: CASSPGADLWNSGANVLTF
v_call: TRBV27; j_call: TRBJ2-7; clone_size: -; d_call: -; cdr3_nt: TGTGCCAGCAGTACCCGACAGGACTCCTACGAGCAGTACTTC; cdr3_aa: CASSTRQDSYEQYF
v_call: TRBV30; j_call: TRBJ2-7; clone_size: few; d_call: -; cdr3_nt: TGTGCCTGGAGTGGGGGTGGGCCGAGCTACGAGCAGTACTTC; cdr3_aa: CAWSGGGPSYEQYF
v_call: TRBV5-5; j_call: TRBJ2-5; clone_size: few; d_call: -; cdr3_nt: TGTGCCAGCAGTTCAGAGACGGAGGAGACCCAGTACTTC; cdr3_aa: CASSSETEETQYF
v_call: TRBV2; j_call: TRBJ2-1; clone_size: few; d_call: -; cdr3_nt: TGTGCCAGCAGGCGAGAGGCTAGGGGCTCCTACAATGAGCAGTTCTTC; cdr3_aa: CASRREARGSYNEQFF
v_call: TRBV4-2; j_call: TRBJ2-1; clone_size: few; d_call: TRBD1; cdr3_nt: TGTGCCAGCAGCGAGGGGACAGTTCATAAGCAGTTCTTC; cdr3_aa: CASSEGTVHKQFF
v_call: TRBV12-3/TRBV12-4; j_call: TRBJ2-5; clone_size: -; d_call: -; cdr3_nt: TGTGCCAGCAGTTTGCGGGTTATTGGGGAGACCCAGTACTTC; cdr3_aa: CASSLRVIGETQYF
v_call: TRBV12-3/TRBV12-4; j_call: TRBJ1-1; clone_size: many; d_call: TRBD1; cdr3_nt: TGTGCCAGCAGTCTACAGGGGGCCAGCACTGAAGCTTTCTTT; cdr3_aa: CASSLQGASTEAFF
v_call: TRBV10-3; j_call: TRBJ2-2; clone_size: -; d_call: TRBD2; cdr3_nt: TGTGCCATCGGACTAGCGGGGGCTAACACCGGGGAGCTGTTTTTT; cdr3_aa: CAIGLAGANTGELFF
v_call: TRBV3-1; j_call: TRBJ2-5; clone_size: -; d_call: TRBD2; cdr3_nt: TGTGCCAGCAGAGATCAACTAGCGGGGGTACAAGAGACCCAGTACTTC; cdr3_aa: CASRDQLAGVQETQYF